A single T cell receptor beta chain is shown here with its context. Its antigen is undetermined. The study ran its PCR with 60 Vbeta and 13 Jbeta primers. Assay: immunoSEQ multiplex PCR; the TCRdb copy retains only in-frame clones and omits some. This sample yields about 180,000 clones, of which about 85% are seen a single time; more than 1.1% belongs to the top ten. The CDR3 spans 15 residues. The germline V gene has CDR1 MGHRA and CDR2 YSYEKL. Trimming at V came to 3 bases and at J to 7 bases, leaving 6 bases not matched to a gene. The sample is drawn from a study of cytomegalovirus exposure and HLA in healthy donors. Study-level results: High specificity and sensitivity for cytomegalovirus status were reported for the classifier. Productive status was seen about 87% or about 30% of the time for most TCR beta V segments in an earlier analysis.

The V and J genes are TRBV4-1 and TRBJ1-2, with TRBD1 identical over 12 bases. The TCR was taken from a girl aged 10-17 years in good health and CMV-seropositive. The sequencing input was PBMCs. In DNA, the CDR3 is TGCGCCAGCAGCCAGGCGGGACAGGGGGCAAGTGGCTACACCTTC. It specifies CASSQAGQGASGYTF.